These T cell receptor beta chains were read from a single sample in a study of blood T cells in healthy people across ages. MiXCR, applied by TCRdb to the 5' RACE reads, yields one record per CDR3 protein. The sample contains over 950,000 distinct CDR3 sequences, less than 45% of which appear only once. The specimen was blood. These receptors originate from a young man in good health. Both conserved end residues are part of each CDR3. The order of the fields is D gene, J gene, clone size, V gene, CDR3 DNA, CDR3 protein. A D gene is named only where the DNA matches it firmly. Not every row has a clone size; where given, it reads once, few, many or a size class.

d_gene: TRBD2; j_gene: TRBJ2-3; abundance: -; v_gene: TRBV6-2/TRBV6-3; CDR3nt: TGTGCCAGCAGGGATAGCGGGGGGCCGGAGACAGATACGCAGTATTTT; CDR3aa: CASRDSGGPETDTQYF
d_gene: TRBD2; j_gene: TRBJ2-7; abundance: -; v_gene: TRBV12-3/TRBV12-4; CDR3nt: TGTGCCAGCAGTTTATCCCCGGGACTAGCGTCGCTCAATGAGCAGTACTTC; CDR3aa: CASSLSPGLASLNEQYF
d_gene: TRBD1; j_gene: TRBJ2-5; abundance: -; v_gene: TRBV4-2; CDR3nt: TGTGCCAGCAGCCAGACAGACAGGGGGTCGGAGCAGTACTTC; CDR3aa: CASSQTDRGSEQYF
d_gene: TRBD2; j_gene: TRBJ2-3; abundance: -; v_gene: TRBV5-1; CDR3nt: TGCGCCAGCAGCTTGTATACTAGCGTTCCGGATACGCAGTATTTT; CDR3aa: CASSLYTSVPDTQYF
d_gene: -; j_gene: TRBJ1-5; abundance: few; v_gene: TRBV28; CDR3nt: TGTGCCAGCAGTAACCCCATACGACAGGTCCCTAGGCCCCAGCATTTT; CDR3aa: CASSNPIRQVPRPQHF
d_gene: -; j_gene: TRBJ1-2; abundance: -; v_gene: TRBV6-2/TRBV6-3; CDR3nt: TGTGCCAGCAAAAGGGAGTATGGCTACACCTTC; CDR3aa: CASKREYGYTF
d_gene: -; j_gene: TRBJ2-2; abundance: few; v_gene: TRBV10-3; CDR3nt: TGTGCCATCAGAAGTGACAGGTCGAACACCGGGGAGCTGTTTTTT; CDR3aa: CAIRSDRSNTGELFF
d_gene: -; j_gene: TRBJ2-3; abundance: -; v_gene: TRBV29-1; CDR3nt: TGCAGCGTTGAATCGGGGACAGATACGCAGTATTTT; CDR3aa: CSVESGTDTQYF
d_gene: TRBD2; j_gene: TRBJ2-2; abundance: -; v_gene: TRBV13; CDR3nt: TGTGCCAGCAGCCCGACTAGCGGGGTCCTAGGGGACACCGGGGAGCTGTTTTTT; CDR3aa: CASSPTSGVLGDTGELFF
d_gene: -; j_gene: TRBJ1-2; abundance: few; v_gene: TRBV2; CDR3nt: TGTGCCAGCAGTCCGGACCTTATCTATGGCTACACCTTC; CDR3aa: CASSPDLIYGYTF
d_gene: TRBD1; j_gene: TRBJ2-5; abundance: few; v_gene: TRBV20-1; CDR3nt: TGCAGTGCTGCCCCAGGGACAGGACAAGAGACCCAGTACTTC; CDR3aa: CSAAPGTGQETQYF
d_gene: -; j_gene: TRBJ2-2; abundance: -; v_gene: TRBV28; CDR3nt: TGTGCCAGCAGCCCCCCCAGAGGGGCCGGGGAGCTGTTTTTT; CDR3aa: CASSPPRGAGELFF
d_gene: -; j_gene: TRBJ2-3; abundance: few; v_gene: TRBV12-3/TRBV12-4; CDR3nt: TGTGCCAGCAGCCGCGGGGAACACCCCACAGATACGCAGTATTTT; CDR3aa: CASSRGEHPTDTQYF
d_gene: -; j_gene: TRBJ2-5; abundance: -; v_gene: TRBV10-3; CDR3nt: TGTGCCATCAGTGAGTCAGACGGGGGAGAGACCCAGTACTTC; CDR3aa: CAISESDGGETQYF
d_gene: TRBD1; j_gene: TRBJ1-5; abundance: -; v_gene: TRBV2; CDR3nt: TGTGCCAGCAGTGACCCGGCCGGGACAGAGTATAGCAATCAGCCCCAGCATTTT; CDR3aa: CASSDPAGTEYSNQPQHF
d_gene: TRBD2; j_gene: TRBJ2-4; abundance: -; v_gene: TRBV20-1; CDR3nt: TGCAGTGCGGAGAGCGGGGGTTCAGGAAACATTCAGTACTTC; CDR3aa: CSAESGGSGNIQYF
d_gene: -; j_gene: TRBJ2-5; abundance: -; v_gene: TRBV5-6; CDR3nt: TGTGCCAGCAGACGGTGGGGCAGGGTTGGAGAGCAGTACTTC; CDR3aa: CASRRWGRVGEQYF
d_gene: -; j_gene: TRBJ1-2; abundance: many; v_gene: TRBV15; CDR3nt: TGTGCCACCAGCAGAGATCGACTGTACTATGGCTACACCTTC; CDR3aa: CATSRDRLYYGYTF
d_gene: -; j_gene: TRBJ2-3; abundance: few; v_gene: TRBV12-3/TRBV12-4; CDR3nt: TGTGCCAGCAGTTTAGAGTTTAGGGAGCGCACAGATACGCAGTATTTT; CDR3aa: CASSLEFRERTDTQYF
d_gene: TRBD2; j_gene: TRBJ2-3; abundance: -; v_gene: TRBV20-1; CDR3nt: TGCAGTGCTAGTCTTAGCGGGGAATTGGATACGCAGTATTTT; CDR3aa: CSASLSGELDTQYF
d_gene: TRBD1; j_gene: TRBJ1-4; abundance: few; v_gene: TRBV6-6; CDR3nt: TGTGCCAGCAGTACGGGACAGGGCACCCGGGAAAAACTGTTTTTT; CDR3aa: CASSTGQGTREKLFF
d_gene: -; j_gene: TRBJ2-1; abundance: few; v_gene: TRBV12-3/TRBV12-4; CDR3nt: TGTGCCAGCAGTACAACAGGTTTGCGGTTCTTC; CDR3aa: CASSTTGLRFF
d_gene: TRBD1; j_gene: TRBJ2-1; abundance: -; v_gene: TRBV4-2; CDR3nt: TGTGCCAGCAGCCAAGGTCAGGGGGCGAATTACAATGAGCAGTTCTTC; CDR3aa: CASSQGQGANYNEQFF
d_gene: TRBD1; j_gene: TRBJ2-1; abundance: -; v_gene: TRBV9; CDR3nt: TGTGCCAGCAGCGTTGAGGGACAGGAGTACAATGAGCAGTTCTTC; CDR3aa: CASSVEGQEYNEQFF
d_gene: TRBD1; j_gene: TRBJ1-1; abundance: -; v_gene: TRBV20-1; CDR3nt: TGCAGTGCTAGAGATCCGAGGGGGCCCCGGGACACTGAAGCTTTCTTT; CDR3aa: CSARDPRGPRDTEAFF
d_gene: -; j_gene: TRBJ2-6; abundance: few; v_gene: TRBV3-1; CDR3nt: TGTGCCAGCAGCCAAGAGGCTCGGATAATCTACTCTGGGGCCAACGTCCTGACTTTC; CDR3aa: CASSQEARIIYSGANVLTF